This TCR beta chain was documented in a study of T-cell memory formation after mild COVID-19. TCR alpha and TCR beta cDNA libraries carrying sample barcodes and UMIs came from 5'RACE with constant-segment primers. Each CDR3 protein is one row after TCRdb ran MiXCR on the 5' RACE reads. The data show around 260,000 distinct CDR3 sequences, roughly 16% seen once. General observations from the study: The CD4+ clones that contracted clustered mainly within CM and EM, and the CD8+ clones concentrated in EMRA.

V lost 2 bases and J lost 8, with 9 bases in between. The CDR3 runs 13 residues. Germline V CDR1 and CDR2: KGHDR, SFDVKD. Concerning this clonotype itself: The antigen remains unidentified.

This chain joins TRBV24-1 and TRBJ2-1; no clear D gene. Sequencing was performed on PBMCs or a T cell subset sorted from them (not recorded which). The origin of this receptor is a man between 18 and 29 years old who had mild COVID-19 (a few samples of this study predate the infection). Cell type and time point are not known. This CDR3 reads CATSDSNLDEQFF. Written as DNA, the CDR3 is TGTGCCACCAGTGATTCCAACTTGGATGAGCAGTTCTTC.